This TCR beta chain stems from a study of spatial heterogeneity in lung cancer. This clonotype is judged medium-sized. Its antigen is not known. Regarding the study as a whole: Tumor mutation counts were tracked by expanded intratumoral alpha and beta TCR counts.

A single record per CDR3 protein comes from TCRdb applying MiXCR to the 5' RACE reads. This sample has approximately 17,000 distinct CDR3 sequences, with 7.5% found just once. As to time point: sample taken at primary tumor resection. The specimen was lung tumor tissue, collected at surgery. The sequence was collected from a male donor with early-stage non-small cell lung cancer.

The CDR3 nucleotides read TGTGCCAGCAGTCAGGGACTAGCGAAAAACATTCAGTACTTC. Amino acids: CASSQGLAKNIQYF. The V and J genes are TRBV28 and TRBJ2-4; 10 nucleotides line up with TRBD2. The CDR3 covers 14 residues. CDR1 is MDHEN, CDR2 SYDVKM, per germline. V dropped 5 bases and J dropped 4; count of bases not matched to a gene: 2.